This T cell receptor beta chain derives from a study of T cell repertoires in cytomegalovirus infection. Turning to the study itself: HLA-C-restricted CMV epitopes, recently identified, and well-studied HLA-B-restricted ones were used by the study. Carrying CMV and the relevant HLA type showed in public TCR beta signatures.

Germline CDR1 and CDR2: SGHRS and YFSETQ. The CDR3 has 14 amino acids. V was pared by 0 bases and J by 7 bases, with 11 bases between. Using its own MiXCR run on the reads, TCRdb lists one record per CDR3 protein. Of 370,000 or so distinct CDR3 sequences listed, about a third were seen once; the top ten hold approximately 12%. In its sample, this clonotype was seen many times. Antigen specificity is unknown. General observations from the study: HLA-C-restricted, CMV-specific TCR beta clonotypes were dominant ex vivo.

This TCR derives from a human donor in good health (CMV status not recorded). Some clones in this sample may be carry-over from other donors' samples. The rearrangement uses TRBV5-1 and TRBJ2-1; no firm D call. The material was cultured PBMCs, obtained from culture after CMV antigen stimulation. In DNA form, the CDR3 reads TGCGCCAGCAGCTTGGTTGCGTTGAGGAATGAGCAGTTCTTC. Protein sequence: CASSLVALRNEQFF. Filled out from reference TRBV5-1 and TRBJ2-1, the complete variable domain reads KAGVTQTPRYLIKTRGQQVTLSCSPISGHRSVSWYQQTPGQGLQFLFEYFSETQRNKGNFPGRFSGRQFSNSRSEMNVSTLELGDSALYLCASSLVALRNEQFFGPGTRLTVL.